These 13 T cell receptor beta chains were all obtained from the same sample, sequenced in a study of response to subunit inactivated influenza vaccine. Each CDR3 protein gets one entry after TCRdb re-called the RT-PCR reads with MiXCR. The data show about 500,000 distinct CDR3 sequences, 16% seen once. The specimen comprised CD4+ T cells sorted from PBMCs, sampled around 25 months after vaccination. Every receptor here comes from a man between 50 and 75 years old who received an inactivated influenza vaccine.

V and J are TRBV7-9 and TRBJ2-3, with 10 bases lining up with TRBD2. There are 15 residues in the CDR3. Germline V gives CDR1 SEHNR, CDR2 FQNEAQ (reference sequence). V lost 2 bases, J lost 5 bases, and 4 bases stayed unmatched. The DNA for the CDR3 is TGTGCCAGCAGCTTACTAGCGGGAGTTAGAGATACGCAGTATTTT. Protein: CASSLLAGVRDTQYF.

The V gene is TRBV18, the J gene TRBJ1-5; the D is unclear. CDR3 length equals 13 residues. V shed 2 bases and J shed 6 bases, with 8 bases lying between them. CDR1 is KGHSH, CDR2 LQKENI, per germline. CDR3 DNA sequence: TGTGCCAGCTCACCAGACTCCGTTCAGCCCCAGCATTTT. This gives the protein CASSPDSVQPQHF.

The V gene is TRBV20-1, the J gene TRBJ2-3, with TRBD1 identical over 7 bases. The CDR3 runs to 14 residues. Germline trimming cut 4 bases from V and 8 bases from J; bases unmatched to any gene: 12. Germline V CDR1 and CDR2: DFQATT, SNEGSKA (reference sequence). The CDR3 reads CSATSLGQVRTQYF. Here the CDR3 DNA reads TGCAGTGCTACTTCTCTCGGACAGGTCCGTACGCAGTATTTT.

This clonotype has more than one count but fewer than ten. The V call is TRBV4-3, the J call TRBJ2-1; 11 bases fit TRBD2. Trimming removed 4 bases from V and 4 bases from J; junction bases left unmatched: 6. The CDR3 loop spans 16 amino acids. In germline, CDR1 is LGHNA, CDR2 YSLEER. The CDR3 DNA follows: TGCGCCAGCAGCCGGGGGACTAGCGGAAATTACAATGAGCAGTTCTTC. This codes for CASSRGTSGNYNEQFF.

This clonotype was observed a handful of times. DNA for the CDR3: TGCGCCAGCAAAGAGTTGAACACTGAAGCTTTCTTT. Translating it yields CASKELNTEAFF. The chain has TRBV5-1 and TRBJ1-1; D remains ambiguous. CDR3 size: 12 residues. V dropped 6 bases and J dropped 0 bases, with 6 bases sitting between them. Germline CDR1 reads SGHRS; CDR2 reads YFSETQ.

The chain recombines TRBV2 with TRBJ2-4; 9 nucleotides line up with TRBD1. The CDR3 covers 14 residues. The V gene end was trimmed by 5 bases and the J gene end by 6 bases; junction bases not matched to a gene: 5. CDR1 and CDR2 from the germline V gene are SNHLY and FYNNEI. As DNA, the CDR3 is TGTGCCAGCAGTACAGGGGGCGAGGGAAACATTCAGTACTTC. Encoded protein: CASSTGGEGNIQYF. The complete variable domain, with remaining parts taken from reference TRBV2 and TRBJ2-4, reads EPEVTQTPSHQVTQMGQEVILRCVPISNHLYFYWYRQILGQKVEFLVSFYNNEISEKSEIFDDQFSVERPDGSNFTLKIRSTKLEDSAMYFCASSTGGEGNIQYFGAGTRLSVL.

The rearrangement uses TRBV7-9 and TRBJ2-2, with D possibly TRBD1 on 5 matching bases. Trimming took off 6 bases at V and 5 bases at J, with 10 bases between the two ends. Germline-derived CDR1 and CDR2 are SEHNR and FQNEAQ (reference sequence). This CDR3 has 13 amino acids. The CDR3 DNA follows: TGTGCCAGCAGAAACAGGTTAACCGGGGAGCTGTTTTTT. It is translated as CASRNRLTGELFF.

This clonotype was recorded a few times. This chain joins TRBV5-1 and TRBJ2-3; 7 nucleotides agree with TRBD2. Looked up from germline, CDR1 is SGHRS and CDR2 is YFSETQ. The CDR3 sequence is 13 residues long. V lost 3 bases to trimming and J lost 4 bases; unmatched junction nucleotides: 2. The CDR3 nucleotides read TGCGCCAGCAGCTGGGAGGGTTCAGATACGCAGTATTTT. It is translated as CASSWEGSDTQYF.

V is TRBV10-3 and J is TRBJ1-1; TRBD1 is a possible D gene (6 bases). This CDR3 spans 14 amino acids. The germline V gene has CDR1 ENHRY and CDR2 SYGVKD. V lost 3 bases and J lost 1, with 9 bases in between. In DNA form, the CDR3 reads TGTGCCATCAGTGAAGTACAGGGGAACACTGAAGCTTTCTTT. It encodes CAISEVQGNTEAFF.

This clonotype was found a few times. The rearrangement links TRBV20-1 to TRBJ2-5; 15 nucleotides match TRBD2. This CDR3 is built from 16 residues. Unmatched junction bases numbered 5, after V lost 0 bases and J lost 6 bases. CDR1 and CDR2 from the germline V gene are DFQATT and SNEGSKA (reference sequence). CDR3 DNA: TGCAGTGCTAGAGATGGACTAGCGGGAGGGCTTAAGACCCAGTACTTC. Translating it yields CSARDGLAGGLKTQYF.

The gene calls are TRBV15 and TRBJ2-1; TRBD1 might be the D (6 bases). The CDR3 is 12 residues long. Germline V gene sequence: CDR1 LNHNV, CDR2 YYDKDF (reference sequence). V was cut by 6 bases and J by 4 bases, with 7 bases left in between. CDR3: CATRDRYNEQFF. For the CDR3, the DNA is TGTGCCACCAGGGACAGATACAATGAGCAGTTCTTC.

This clonotype was counted ten times or more. The chain has TRBV29-1 and TRBJ2-7; D remains unclear. V was cut by 6 bases and J by 6 bases, with 9 bases left in between. This CDR3 contains 10 residues. Germline V gene lookup returns CDR1 SQVTM and CDR2 ANQGSEA. The CDR3: CSVKDPEQYF. The CDR3, as DNA: TGCAGCGTCAAGGACCCCGAGCAGTACTTC.

A few counts support this clonotype. This chain joins TRBV7-7 and TRBJ2-1; TRBD1 aligns across 7 bases. CDR1 SSHAT and CDR2 FNYEAQ come from the germline V gene (reference sequence). The CDR3 runs 15 residues. V lost 5 bases, J lost 5 bases, and 9 bases stayed unmatched. CDR3 amino acids: CASSHNSGQNNEQFF. DNA of the CDR3: TGTGCCAGCAGCCATAACTCGGGACAGAACAATGAGCAGTTCTTC.